This T cell receptor (beta chain) was obtained from a study of blood T cell repertoires in COVID-19. Study context: Sites in the United States, Italy and Spain provided acute and convalescent COVID-19 samples. T cells, B-cell-depleted T cells, or PBMCs provided the cDNA or gDNA that served as material.

In assigning cohorts, the study relied on participant-reported clinical history. Methods used by the authors: The assay estimated nucleated cells by amplifying reference gene primers. The assay was immunoSEQ multiplex PCR, and TCRdb's table has in-frame clones only and misses some. That table furnishes V, J and clone size, whereas the DNA furnished D and trimming. The sample includes 300,000 to 450,000 clones, 80% to 90% seen only once; the top ten take under 1.5%. This clone is a singleton in its sample. The length of the CDR3 is 13 residues. Between the trimmed V and J ends, which lost 5 bases and 0 bases, there was a span of 7 bases.

The rearrangement links TRBV12-3 or TRBV12-4 to TRBJ2-5; weak D call: TRBD2 (6 bases). The sequencing input was PBMCs or T cells enriched from blood (not recorded which). The receptor was derived from a man aged 25 to 45 who had recovered from COVID-19. The CDR3 region has the DNA TGTGCCAGCAGTCGGGGGTACCAAGAGACCCAGTACTTC. Encoded protein: CASSRGYQETQYF.